This T cell receptor (beta chain) came from a study of cytomegalovirus exposure and HLA in healthy donors. Across the whole study: A previous analysis identified approximately 110 million unique TCR beta sequences derived from 180 million or so T cells.

Researchers ran the PCR with 60 Vbeta and 13 Jbeta primers. Generated by immunoSEQ multiplex PCR, the TCRdb table keeps only in-frame clones and is missing some. Its clone listing holds 55,000 to 75,000 clones. Overall study results and limits: Evidence from a later analysis indicated that most CMV-associated TCR beta chains looked HLA-restricted.

A word on this clone: Its matching antigen is unknown.

In germline, CDR1 is LGHNA, CDR2 YNFKEQ. Trimming pared 0 bases from V and 1 base from J, leaving 15 bases between. The CDR3 has 17 residues. The sequenced material came from PBMCs. V gene TRBV4-2 combines with J gene TRBJ1-2; possibly TRBD1 for D (5 bases). The source is a male donor in good health and CMV-seronegative. The CDR3 DNA is TGTGCCAGCAGCCAAGAGGGGGAGGCGGGGCTTAACTATGGCTACACCTTC. Translation: CASSQEGEAGLNYGYTF.